A single sample is the source of the 14 T cell receptor beta chains below, sequenced in a study of blood T cell repertoires in COVID-19. Assay used: immunoSEQ multiplex PCR; TCRdb lists only in-frame clones, some missing. The sample lists about 160,000 clones, 85% occurring once. Sequencing used peripheral blood. Receptors originate from a human donor with acute or convalescent COVID-19. The donor label of this sample is uncertain.

This clone came up once. This chain uses TRBV9 with TRBJ2-1, with D uncertain. V was trimmed by 2 bases and J by 8 bases, leaving 11 bases between them. In germline, CDR1 is SGDLS, CDR2 YYNGEE. CDR3 length: 13 amino acids. As DNA, the CDR3 is TGTGCCAGCAGCGTCGACTTCCGGGATGAGCAGTTCTTC. Translated: CASSVDFRDEQFF.

The gene calls are TRBV5-1 and TRBJ2-2; 12 nucleotides align to TRBD2. Germline CDR1 and CDR2: SGHRS and YFSETQ. CDR3 size: 18 residues. The V and J ends lost 0 bases and 4 bases, in that order; junction bases with no gene match: 7. CDR3 in DNA: TGCGCCAGCAGCTTGGAGTCTAGCGGGGGGGCAAGCACCGGGGAGCTGTTTTTT. The encoded protein is CASSLESSGGASTGELFF.

This chain links TRBV30 with TRBJ1-5, with a weak D call TRBD1 (6 bases). V gave up 0 bases and J gave up 0 bases, with 12 bases separating them. This CDR3 has 16 residues. Germline V CDR1 and CDR2: GTSNPN, SVGIG (reference sequence). The CDR3 protein is CAWSVRGGLSNQPQHF. CDR3 coding DNA: TGTGCCTGGAGTGTACGGGGGGGGCTTAGCAATCAGCCCCAGCATTTT.

This chain links TRBV11-3 with TRBJ1-2, with D perhaps matching TRBD1 (5 bases). Germline V lookup: CDR1 SGHNT, CDR2 YENEEA. V was clipped by 5 bases and J by 4 bases, with 23 bases between them. The CDR3 consists of 17 residues. The CDR3 DNA reads as TGTGCCAGCAGCGTCGGGACTTCCGGCCTCGGTGGCTATGGCTACACCTTC. Protein: CASSVGTSGLGGYGYTF.

This chain joins TRBV6-2 or TRBV6-3 and TRBJ1-2; no firm D call. The V and J ends lost 6 bases and 1 base respectively, with 6 bases between them. CDR1 and CDR2 (germline): MNHEY, SVGEGT. The CDR3 is made up of 12 amino acids. DNA for the CDR3: TGTGCCAGCAGCGTTCTTAACTATGGCTACACCTTC. This codes for CASSVLNYGYTF.

The chain couples TRBV28 to TRBJ1-2, with D unclear. Germline assignment: CDR1 MDHEN and CDR2 SYDVKM. V lost 3 bases to trimming and J lost 8 bases, with 10 bases between them. CDR3 length: 12 amino acids. Here the CDR3 reads CASSLTFQGYTF. The CDR3 DNA reads as TGTGCCAGCAGTTTGACATTTCAAGGCTACACCTTC.

A single count supports this clone. V gene TRBV13 combines with J gene TRBJ1-1; D possibly corresponds to TRBD1 (6 bases). The CDR3 runs to 14 residues. Germline V lookup: CDR1 PRHDT, CDR2 FYEKMQ (reference sequence). Trimming shortened V by 5 bases and J by 1 base, and 11 bases separated the two germline ends. The chain's CDR3 is CASSPPTGNTEAFF. As DNA, the CDR3 is TGTGCCAGCAGCCCACCGACAGGGAACACTGAAGCTTTCTTT. The entire variable domain, with the rest obtained from reference TRBV13 and TRBJ1-1, is as follows: AAGVIQSPRHLIKEKRETATLKCYPIPRHDTVYWYQQGPGQDPQFLISFYEKMQSDKGSIPDRFSAQQFSDYHSELNMSSLELGDSALYFCASSPPTGNTEAFFGQGTRLTVV.

This clone has only a few counts. The chain carries TRBV11-2 and TRBJ1-1; TRBD1 agrees at 8 bases. Germline V lookup: CDR1 SGHAT, CDR2 FQNNGV. With V trimmed by 5 bases and J by 7 bases, 6 bases remained unmatched. The CDR3 has 13 amino acids. The CDR3 here is CASSIYDRGEAFF. As DNA, the CDR3 is TGTGCCAGCAGCATATATGACAGGGGTGAAGCTTTCTTT.

The chain combines TRBV9 with TRBJ1-3; 7 bases agree with TRBD1. This CDR3 region has 16 residues. After removal of 3 bases from V and 0 bases from J, the junction contained 6 bases not matched to a gene. CDR1 and CDR2 from the germline V gene are SGDLS and YYNGEE. The CDR3 loop is CASSAGQVRSGNTIYF. CDR3 nucleotide sequence: TGTGCCAGCAGCGCAGGACAGGTTCGCTCTGGAAACACCATATATTTT.

This clone was counted once. CDR3 amino acids: CASGDILNTEAFF. Here the CDR3 DNA reads TGTGCCAGCGGGGACATCTTGAACACTGAAGCTTTCTTT. The rearrangement joins TRBV6-6 to TRBJ1-1; D may be TRBD1 (6 bases). The germline gives CDR1 MNHNY, CDR2 SVGAGI (reference sequence). The CDR3 loop spans 13 amino acids. V was pared by 8 bases and J by 0 bases, with 10 bases between.

The chain links TRBV4-2 to TRBJ2-7, with D uncertain. This CDR3 is 15 amino acids long. V shed 0 bases and J shed 0 bases, with 9 bases lying between them. Looked up from germline, CDR1 is LGHNA and CDR2 is YNFKEQ. The CDR3 region has the DNA TGTGCCAGCAGCCAAGACTATTCCCTCTCCTACGAGCAGTACTTC. Protein sequence: CASSQDYSLSYEQYF.

The gene calls are TRBV30 and TRBJ1-1; perhaps TRBD1 as D (5 bases). Germline assignment: CDR1 GTSNPN and CDR2 SVGIG (reference sequence). The CDR3 has 15 residues. The V and J ends lost 0 bases and 1 base respectively, with 12 bases between them. This CDR3 reads CAWSVVGGWNTEAFF. In DNA, the CDR3 is TGTGCCTGGAGTGTAGTCGGGGGATGGAACACTGAAGCTTTCTTT.

This clone was counted only a few times. This sequence joins TRBV5-6 and TRBJ2-7; 9 bases match TRBD1. The V gene's germline CDR1 is SGHDT and CDR2 YYEEEE. Trimming at V came to 0 bases and at J to 1 base, leaving 2 bases not matched to a gene. The CDR3 runs 15 residues. CDR3 region: CASSLAGTGSYEQYF. CDR3 sequence (DNA): TGTGCCAGCAGCTTGGCCGGGACAGGGTCCTACGAGCAGTACTTC.

The V call is TRBV18, the J call TRBJ1-2, with a tentative D call TRBD1 (6 bases). The CDR3 sequence is 16 residues long. In germline, CDR1 is KGHSH, CDR2 LQKENI. The V end lost 4 bases, the J end lost 2 bases, and 17 bases lay between the germline ends. The CDR3 region is CASSRDLTGQNYGYTF. The CDR3 nucleotides read TGTGCCAGCTCACGGGATCTCACAGGACAGAACTATGGCTACACCTTC.